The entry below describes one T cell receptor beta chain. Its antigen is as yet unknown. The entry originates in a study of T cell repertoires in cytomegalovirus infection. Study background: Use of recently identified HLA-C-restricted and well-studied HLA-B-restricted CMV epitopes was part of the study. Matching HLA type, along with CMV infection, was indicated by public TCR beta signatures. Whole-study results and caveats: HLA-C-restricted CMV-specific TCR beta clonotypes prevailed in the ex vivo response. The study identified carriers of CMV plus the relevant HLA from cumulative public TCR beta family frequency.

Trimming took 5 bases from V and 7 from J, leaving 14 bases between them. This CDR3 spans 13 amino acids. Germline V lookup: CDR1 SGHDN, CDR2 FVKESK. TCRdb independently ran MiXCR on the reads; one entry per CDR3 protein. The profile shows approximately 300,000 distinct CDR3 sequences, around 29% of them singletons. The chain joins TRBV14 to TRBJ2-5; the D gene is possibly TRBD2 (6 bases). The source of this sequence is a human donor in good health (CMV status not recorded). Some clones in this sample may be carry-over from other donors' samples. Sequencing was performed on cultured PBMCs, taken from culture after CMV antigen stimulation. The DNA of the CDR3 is TGTGCCAGCAGCGCGACTAGTGGAGGGACCCAGTACTTC. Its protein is CASSATSGGTQYF.